The 13 T cell receptor beta chains presented below share a single source sample, sequenced in a study of identical twins (dated by TCRdb to about 2016). The library came from 5' RACE. Sequencing relied on an Illumina HiSeq 2000. The public reads were reprocessed in TCRdb via fastp at Q25 and MiXCR, keeping in-frame beta chains. CDR3 protein duplicates are merged, each entry listing the most common genes and DNA. This sample gives about 290,000 distinct CDR3 sequences in total; over 8.5% of them show up just once. The top ten clones comprise roughly 6.8% of the sample. These data also formed part of another study, on yellow fever vaccine responses in identical twins.

The specimen was CD8+ T cells sorted from blood. Receptors originate from a young woman in good health.

CDR3 nucleotides: TGTGCCAGCAACCGCGGGGGGACAGGGTCCTACAATGAGCAGTTCTTC. Translating it yields CASNRGGTGSYNEQFF. The chain carries TRBV6-1 and TRBJ2-1, with D maybe TRBD1 (9 bases). Germline CDR1 MNHNS, CDR2 SASEGT. The germline V and J ends were trimmed by 7 bases and 1 base, with 17 bases remaining between them. This CDR3 has 16 amino acids.

This chain connects TRBV11-2 to TRBJ1-2; D is unclear. Trimming took off 0 bases at V and 0 bases at J, with 8 bases between the two ends. In germline, CDR1 is SGHAT, CDR2 FQNNGV. This CDR3 spans 15 amino acids. The CDR3 DNA follows: TGTGCCAGCAGCTTAGAAGCAGGCACTAACTATGGCTACACCTTC. This codes for CASSLEAGTNYGYTF.

This clonotype was seen ten or more times. One junction end disagrees with the germline gene, perhaps due to a read error. This sequence joins TRBV7-9 and TRBJ1-5, with D uncertain. CDR1 is SEHNR, CDR2 FQNEAQ, per germline (reference sequence). The CDR3 contains 12 residues. CDR3 sequence reads: CASSLAGQPQHF. CDR3 DNA sequence: TGTGCCAGCAGTTTAGCCGGTCAGCCCCAGCATTTT.

Only a few counts were recorded for this clonotype. V gene TRBV30 combines with J gene TRBJ2-1; 8 bases are shared with TRBD2. Germline CDR1 is GTSNPN and CDR2 is SVGIG (reference sequence). Germline trimming cut 0 bases from V and 9 bases from J; bases unmatched to any gene: 7. This CDR3 region has 14 residues. CDR3 residues: CAWSVFGGAVEQFF. The CDR3 region has the DNA TGTGCCTGGAGTGTTTTCGGGGGGGCAGTTGAGCAGTTCTTC.

In its sample, this clonotype was seen a few times. The chain links TRBV7-2 to TRBJ2-3, with D unresolved. There are 16 residues in the CDR3. Germline V gives CDR1 SGHTA, CDR2 FQGNSA. V lost 8 bases to trimming and J lost 0 bases, with 18 bases between them. The chain's CDR3 is CASERVSTSSTDTQYF. CDR3 sequence (DNA): TGTGCCAGCGAACGGGTGTCAACGTCTAGCACAGATACGCAGTATTTT.

The V gene is TRBV15, the J gene TRBJ1-1, with D perhaps TRBD1 (5 bases). Germline loops: CDR1 LNHNV, CDR2 YYDKDF (reference sequence). The CDR3 has 16 amino acids. V shed 0 bases and J shed 4 bases, with 15 bases lying between them. The CDR3 bases are TGTGCCACCAGCAGAGATTTCCGGGGGTCTGCCACTGAAGCTTTCTTT. This codes for CATSRDFRGSATEAFF.

The sample holds a few counts of this clonotype. The V call is TRBV6-4, the J call TRBJ2-5, with D maybe TRBD1 (6 bases). The CDR3 is made up of 15 amino acids. Germline-derived CDR1 and CDR2 are MRHNA and SNTAGT. V gave up 3 bases and J gave up 4 bases, with 15 bases separating them. The CDR3 region has the DNA TGTGCCAGCAGTGAAGGCAGGGGTTCTAGAGAGACCCAGTACTTC. This sequence encodes CASSEGRGSRETQYF.

This clonotype was counted at least ten times. The CDR3 is CASSLASLGEQYF. CDR3 nucleotide sequence: TGTGCCAGCAGCTTAGCAAGCCTCGGCGAGCAGTACTTC. The rearrangement links TRBV11-2 to TRBJ2-7; D remains ambiguous. The CDR3 loop spans 13 amino acids. CDR1 and CDR2 from the germline V gene are SGHAT and FQNNGV. V dropped 1 base and J dropped 6 bases, with 10 bases sitting between them.

This clonotype was picked up many times. The J gene is TRBJ2-6, the V gene TRBV4-3, with 7 bases fitting TRBD1. With V trimmed by 3 bases and J by 0 bases, 2 bases remained unmatched. Germline V gene sequence: CDR1 LGHNA, CDR2 YSLEER. The CDR3 consists of 16 residues. The CDR3 loop is CASSQGTASGANVLTF. In nucleotides, the CDR3 is TGCGCCAGCAGCCAGGGGACAGCCTCTGGGGCCAACGTCCTGACTTTC.

The table lists this clonotype with many counts. The rearrangement joins TRBV11-2 to TRBJ2-3; D call uncertain. Germline values: CDR1 SGHAT, CDR2 FQNNGV. V was trimmed by 5 bases and J by 3 bases, leaving 12 bases between them. The length of the CDR3 is 14 residues. The CDR3 sequence is CASSPPALTDTQYF. In DNA, the CDR3 is TGTGCCAGCAGCCCCCCGGCGCTAACAGATACGCAGTATTTT.

This clonotype was detected only a few times. Here the CDR3 DNA reads TGCAGTGCTAGAGATCTGTTTAGCGGAGACAATGAGCAGTTCTTC. Translating gives CSARDLFSGDNEQFF. V gene TRBV20-1 combines with J gene TRBJ2-1, with TRBD2 as a possible D gene (6 bases). The V end was cut by 0 bases, the J end by 5 bases, with 14 bases between. Germline V gene data show CDR1 as DFQATT and CDR2 as SNEGSKA (reference sequence). The CDR3 runs 15 residues.

This clonotype has just a few counts. The chain joins TRBV4-3 to TRBJ2-7; 7 bases line up with TRBD2. The CDR3 runs to 18 residues. Germline CDR1 LGHNA, CDR2 YSLEER. V shed 3 bases and J 3 bases; nucleotides not matched to a gene: 17. CDR3 coding DNA: TGCGCCAGCAGCCAGGCATTGCTAGCGGAGGGAGTAGGCTACGAGCAGTACTTC. It yields the protein CASSQALLAEGVGYEQYF.

This clonotype occurred many times. The chain recombines TRBV7-9 with TRBJ1-1; 7 bases map to TRBD1. The germline V gene has CDR1 SEHNR and CDR2 FQNEAQ (reference sequence). The CDR3 runs to 14 residues. The V segment lost 5 bases and the J segment 3 bases; nucleotides outside the gene matches: 6. The CDR3: CASSTTGVHTEAFF. CDR3 coding DNA: TGTGCCAGCAGCACCACAGGGGTTCACACTGAAGCTTTCTTT.